This T cell receptor beta chain was recorded in a study of CD8 T cells in Susac syndrome. The authors reverse transcribed roughly 0.5 to 1 ug RNA with random hexamers. immunoSEQ multiplex PCR amplified TCR beta CDR3 across 54 Vbeta, 13 Jbeta. TCRdb used MiXCR to reprocess the immunoSEQ multiplex PCR reads, holding one entry per CDR3 protein. In the table there are hundreds of thousands of distinct CDR3 sequences, roughly 85% of which are singletons. The sequenced sample consisted of CD8+ T cells from PBMCs. This receptor was identified in a human donor with multiple sclerosis.

Here the CDR3 reads CASSSAAGAWADTQYF. CDR3 nucleotides: TGTGCCAGCAGTTCCGCCGCGGGGGCTTGGGCAGATACGCAGTATTTT. This chain uses TRBV27 with TRBJ2-3, with D perhaps TRBD2 (7 bases). The length of the CDR3 is 16 residues. Trimming cost V 4 bases and J 4 bases, with 18 bases left between them. Per germline, CDR1 MNHEY and CDR2 SMNVEV (reference sequence).